Listed below are T cell receptor beta chains from one sample, sequenced in a study of cytomegalovirus exposure and HLA in healthy donors. Only in-frame clones appear in the TCRdb table, and some are missing; sequencing was by immunoSEQ multiplex PCR. The table records about 100,000 clones, more than 75% of them present only once. The sample taken for sequencing was PBMCs. All receptors come from a woman aged 55-69 years in good health and CMV-seronegative. Each CDR3 is given with its conserved first and last residue.

TRBJ2-3 TRBV25-1 CASSKTQRTDTQYF
TRBJ1-1 TRBV4-3 CASSANRAYTEAFF
TRBJ2-5 TRBV6-5 CASSLKRDSPETQYF
TRBJ2-7 TRBV28 CASRGGGRGYEQYF
TRBJ1-2 TRBV7-9 CASSIGTGGGYTF
TRBJ1-5 TRBV6-6 CASSPDRGVAQHF
TRBJ1-4 TRBV5-1 CASSLGPGNEKLFF
TRBJ2-7 TRBV27 CASSFLTGNKASEQYF
TRBJ1-4 TRBV9 CASSPGTGGAEKEKLFF
TRBJ2-1 TRBV5-1 CASSPRLAGNNEQFF
TRBJ2-2 TRBV10-3 CATVLGLSTGELFF
TRBJ1-5 TRBV10-3 CAISESGSNQPQHF
TRBJ2-3 TRBV6-1 CASREQGSNTPDTQYF
TRBJ2-7 TRBV5-1 CASSRDRGLYEQYF
TRBJ1-2 TRBV7-2 CASSLATRDYGYTF
TRBJ2-1 TRBV10-3 CAISESGGSFNEQFF
TRBJ1-5 TRBV7-2 CASSLAPGGSDQPQHF
TRBJ1-4 TRBV6-5 CASSYSTGVGEKLFF
TRBJ2-3 TRBV4-3 CASSQDSRSTDTQYF
TRBJ2-2 TRBV6-5 CASIDSNLNTGELFF
TRBJ2-7 TRBV2 CASTGTGVYEQYF
TRBJ1-2 TRBV29-1 CSVRTSYGYTF
TRBJ1-3 TRBV5-1 CASSLGESGNTIYF
TRBJ2-1 TRBV28 CASSLDSSEQFF
TRBJ1-2 TRBV28 CASSLGGAGQGEFNYGYTF
TRBJ2-2 TRBV6-1 CASSVGTANTGELFF
TRBJ1-5 TRBV6-6 CASSYHGQANQPQHF
- TRBV5-6 CASRYTGRSSYEQYF
TRBJ2-3 TRBV7-2 CASSLVGQDTQYF
TRBJ2-1 TRBV4-3 CASSPRQHSTYNEQFF
TRBJ2-7 TRBV7-6 CASSLRQGSYEQYF
TRBJ1-2 TRBV4-3 CASSQRTGGDYGYTF
TRBJ2-3 TRBV27 CASSPRVAASTDTQYF
TRBJ1-5 TRBV9 CASSGEGGPQHF
TRBJ2-7 TRBV9 CASSAGLAGGSYEQYF
TRBJ1-5 TRBV7-2 CASSLGGAQGPRAQHF
TRBJ2-7 TRBV5-1 CASSLDPDFTYEQYF
TRBJ2-2 TRBV30 CAWSPDSSGELFF
TRBJ2-7 TRBV30 CAWSLRRDLGEQYF
TRBJ1-3 TRBV7-2 CASSFGTPGNTIYF
TRBJ2-1 TRBV15 CATSSYGTSGYNEQFF
TRBJ1-3 TRBV9 CASSLTGDGNTIYF
TRBJ1-3 TRBV4-3 CASSQWTGSGNTIYF
TRBJ2-1 TRBV7-2 CASSFSSGRAGGVNEQFF
TRBJ1-1 TRBV4-1 CASSQIGGTEAFF
TRBJ1-2 TRBV5-1 CASSPGQGVVYGYTF
TRBJ2-6 TRBV30 CASQLETGSPWANVLTF
TRBJ1-1 TRBV10-3 CAIRTGRDTEAFF
TRBJ2-3 TRBV11-3 CASSPQDNTDTQYF